These 20 T cell receptor beta chains were all obtained from the same sample, sequenced in a study of blood T cell repertoires in COVID-19. Produced via immunoSEQ multiplex PCR; TCRdb's table is partial and in-frame only. Of about 390,000 clones detected, around nine tenths appear once; the ten largest clones hold roughly a tenth. Sequencing used PBMCs or T cells enriched from blood (not recorded which). The receptors shown here come from a woman in her 50s who had recovered from COVID-19.

V and J are TRBV28 and TRBJ2-7, with D perhaps TRBD2 (6 bases). Germline V gene sequence: CDR1 MDHEN, CDR2 SYDVKM. The CDR3 spans 14 residues. The V end lost 2 bases, the J end lost 5 bases, and 13 bases lay between the germline ends. As DNA, the CDR3 is TGTGCCAGCAGTTTAAAGGCCACTAGCCACGAGCAGTACTTC. This translates into CASSLKATSHEQYF.

The gene calls are TRBV9 and TRBJ1-5, with D maybe TRBD1 (6 bases). The germline gives CDR1 SGDLS, CDR2 YYNGEE. Trimming left V 2 bases short and J 7 bases short, with 19 bases between. CDR3 length: 16 amino acids. In nucleotides, the CDR3 is TGTGCCAGCAGCGTTCCAGGGGCAGCCCCCAGACAGCCCCAGCATTTT. Translating gives CASSVPGAAPRQPQHF.

The chain recombines TRBV13 with TRBJ2-7, with 13 bases lining up with TRBD2. Germline V CDR1 and CDR2: PRHDT, FYEKMQ (reference sequence). The V and J ends lost 3 bases and 7 bases, in that order; junction bases with no gene match: 0. The CDR3 has 13 amino acids. CDR3 residues: CASSLTSGGEQYF. CDR3 nucleotides: TGTGCCAGCAGCTTGACTAGCGGGGGGGAGCAGTACTTC.

The J gene is TRBJ2-1, the V gene TRBV5-1; tentative D call: TRBD2 (7 bases). This CDR3 region has 15 residues. Trimming took 1 base from V and 8 from J, leaving 16 bases between them. CDR1 is SGHRS and CDR2 is YFSETQ in the germline V gene. The CDR3 protein is CASSLNGGPLDEQFF. The CDR3 DNA reads as TGCGCCAGCAGCTTGAACGGGGGGCCCCTCGATGAGCAGTTCTTC.

The CDR3 reads CATSRVISGFAGQGSEAFF. The CDR3 nucleotides read TGTGCCACCAGCAGAGTTATTAGCGGCTTCGCAGGACAGGGGTCTGAAGCTTTCTTT. The chain links TRBV15 to TRBJ1-1; 9 bases line up with TRBD1. Losses at the gene ends were 1 base for V and 6 bases for J; bases not matched to a gene: 18. There are 19 residues in the CDR3. CDR1 LNHNV and CDR2 YYDKDF come from the germline V gene (reference sequence).

The chain recombines TRBV7-2 with TRBJ1-3; 8 nucleotides line up with TRBD1. Germline trimming cut 5 bases from V and 6 bases from J; bases unmatched to any gene: 6. Per the germline V gene, CDR1 is SGHTA and CDR2 is FQGNSA. The CDR3 contains 14 residues. The CDR3 bases are TGTGCCAGCAGCGGCGGACAGGGTTTAAACACCATATATTTT. Protein product: CASSGGQGLNTIYF.

This clone was seen only a few times. The chain uses TRBV4-1 and TRBJ1-4; 9 nucleotides align to TRBD1. Germline V gives CDR1 MGHRA, CDR2 YSYEKL. This CDR3 contains 16 residues. Trimming removed 1 base from V and 8 bases from J; junction bases left unmatched: 8. The CDR3 DNA sequence: TGCGCCAGCAGCCAAGGCTCGGGGGACAGGGTAGAAAAACTGTTTTTT. Translated: CASSQGSGDRVEKLFF.

This chain connects TRBV27 to TRBJ1-2; TRBD1 matches at 7 bases. The trim removed 2 bases at V and 8 bases at J, leaving 2 bases unmatched. The CDR3 has 12 residues. CDR1 is MNHEY, CDR2 SMNVEV, per germline (reference sequence). CDR3 loop: CASSLQGEGYTF. The CDR3 DNA follows: TGTGCCAGCAGTTTACAGGGGGAAGGCTACACCTTC.

This CDR3 reads CASSVGQGGRPQHF. DNA of the CDR3: TGTGCCAGCAGTGTGGGCCAGGGAGGGAGGCCCCAGCATTTT. V gene TRBV2 combines with J gene TRBJ1-5, with D possibly being TRBD1 (5 bases). The CDR3 covers 14 residues. V was shortened by 4 bases and J by 9 bases, with 16 bases between the two germline ends. In germline, CDR1 is SNHLY, CDR2 FYNNEI.

The chain carries TRBV11-2 and TRBJ2-7, with a weak D call TRBD2 (5 bases). Germline assignment: CDR1 SGHAT and CDR2 FQNNGV. This CDR3 contains 15 residues. V was trimmed by 1 base and J by 2 bases, leaving 12 bases between them. CDR3: CASSLVVGDTYEQYF. CDR3 DNA sequence: TGTGCCAGCAGCTTAGTTGTCGGGGATACCTACGAGCAGTACTTC. The full variable domain, its missing parts supplied by reference TRBV11-2 and TRBJ2-7, is EAGVAQSPRYKIIEKRQSVAFWCNPISGHATLYWYQQILGQGPKLLIQFQNNGVVDDSQLPKDRFSAERLKGVDSTLKIQPAKLEDSAVYLCASSLVVGDTYEQYFGPGTRLTVT.

The chain employs TRBV5-1 and TRBJ1-1; D gene ambiguous. There are 15 residues in the CDR3. Per germline, CDR1 SGHRS and CDR2 YFSETQ. The ends were cut back, 0 bases at V and 3 bases at J, with 12 bases in the middle. The CDR3 DNA reads as TGCGCCAGCAGCTTGGAGTCGACGGGGTACACTGAAGCTTTCTTT. This codes for CASSLESTGYTEAFF.

The CDR3 reads CASSLAALPEEFF. The CDR3 DNA is TGTGCCAGCAGCTTGGCGGCCCTGCCAGAGGAGTTCTTC. J is TRBJ2-1 and V is TRBV5-6, with D uncertain. CDR1 SGHDT and CDR2 YYEEEE come from the germline V gene. CDR3 size: 13 residues. With 0 bases removed from V and 14 bases from J, the gap between germline ends came to 15 bases.

The V gene is TRBV4-3, the J gene TRBJ2-3, with no clear D. This CDR3 has 17 amino acids. The V and J ends lost 0 bases and 6 bases respectively, with 19 bases between them. CDR1 is LGHNA and CDR2 is YSLEER in the germline V gene. The CDR3 protein is CASSQDWYYGSEDTQYF. The CDR3 DNA is TGCGCCAGCAGCCAAGATTGGTACTACGGATCGGAGGATACGCAGTATTTT.

V gene TRBV18 combines with J gene TRBJ1-5, with 7 bases aligning to TRBD1. The J segment lost 3 bases and the V segment lost 3 bases, leaving 8 bases of the junction unmatched. Germline lookup yields CDR1 KGHSH and CDR2 LQKENI. CDR3 length: 16 residues. The CDR3 reads CASSPTGWWDNQPQHF. The CDR3 DNA follows: TGTGCCAGCTCACCGACAGGGTGGTGGGACAATCAGCCCCAGCATTTT.

Only one count was recorded for this clone. The J gene is TRBJ1-6, the V gene TRBV12-3 or TRBV12-4; no reliable D call. CDR3 length: 12 residues. Trimming took 9 bases from V and 9 from J, leaving 12 bases between them. The CDR3 region is CASTGVSSPLHF. In DNA, the CDR3 is TGTGCCAGTACGGGTGTGAGTTCACCCCTCCACTTT.

The chain has TRBV7-9 and TRBJ1-6, with 7 nucleotides matching TRBD1. The CDR3 is made up of 14 amino acids. V shed 6 bases, J shed 9 bases, and the junction held 8 bases outside the gene matches. Germline-derived CDR1 and CDR2 are SEHNR and FQNEAQ (reference sequence). DNA of the CDR3: TGTGCCAGCAGTTCCAATCCAGGGGGTTCACCCCTCCACTTT. Protein: CASSSNPGGSPLHF.

This rearrangement joins TRBV2 to TRBJ2-1; 8 bases are shared with TRBD2. Per germline, CDR1 SNHLY and CDR2 FYNNEI. The CDR3 sequence is 14 residues long. V lost 9 bases to trimming and J lost 7 bases; unmatched junction nucleotides: 11. The CDR3 protein is CASPSGGIVNEQFF. The CDR3 DNA reads TGTGCCAGTCCAAGCGGGGGCATAGTTAATGAGCAGTTCTTC.

J is TRBJ1-4 and V is TRBV20-1, with D uncertain. CDR1 is DFQATT and CDR2 is SNEGSKA in the germline V gene (reference sequence). This CDR3 is 11 amino acids long. The ends were cut back, 5 bases at V and 5 bases at J, with 6 bases in the middle. As DNA, the CDR3 is TGCAGTGCTCAGAACAATGAAAAACTGTTTTTT. It codes for CSAQNNEKLFF.

The chain links TRBV21-1 to TRBJ1-3; the table's D call, TRBD1, was not checked against the DNA. TRBV21-1 is a known pseudogene. The CDR3 totals 16 residues. The chain's CDR3 is CASSKEDTSSGNTIYF. As DNA, the CDR3 is TGTGCCAGCAGCAAAGAAGACACATCCTCTGGAAACACCATATATTTT.

This chain links TRBV2 with TRBJ1-6; D call uncertain. The germline V and J ends were trimmed by 4 bases and 12 bases, with 16 bases remaining between them. The CDR3 spans 14 residues. Germline loops: CDR1 SNHLY, CDR2 FYNNEI. CDR3 bases: TGTGCCAGCAGTGGCCTGCTGCAGGCAGGACCCCTCCACTTT. Encoded protein: CASSGLLQAGPLHF.